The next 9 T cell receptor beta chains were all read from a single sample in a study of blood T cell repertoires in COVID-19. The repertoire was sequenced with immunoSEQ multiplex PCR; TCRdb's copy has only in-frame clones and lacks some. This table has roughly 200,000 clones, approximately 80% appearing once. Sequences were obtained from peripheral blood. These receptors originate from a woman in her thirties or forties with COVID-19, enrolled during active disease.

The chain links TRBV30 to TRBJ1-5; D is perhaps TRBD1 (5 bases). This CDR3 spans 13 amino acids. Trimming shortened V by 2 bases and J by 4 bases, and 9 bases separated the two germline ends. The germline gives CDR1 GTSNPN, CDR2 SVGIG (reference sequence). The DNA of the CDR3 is TGTGCCTGGAGTCTCGACAGAAATCAGCCCCAGCATTTT. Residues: CAWSLDRNQPQHF.

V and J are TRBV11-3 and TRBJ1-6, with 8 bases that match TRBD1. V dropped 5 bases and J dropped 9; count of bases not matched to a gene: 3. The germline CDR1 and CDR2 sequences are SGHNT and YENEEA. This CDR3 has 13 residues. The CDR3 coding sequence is TGTGCCAGCAGCCTGACAGGGGTTTCACCCCTCCACTTT. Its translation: CASSLTGVSPLHF.

For the CDR3, the DNA is TGCAGCGTTGAGGGTTGGCAGGACAATGAGCAGTTCTTC. Protein: CSVEGWQDNEQFF. V and J are TRBV29-1 and TRBJ2-1; unclear D gene. This CDR3 contains 13 residues. Per the germline V gene, CDR1 is SQVTM and CDR2 is ANQGSEA. The V end lost 3 bases, the J end lost 5 bases, and 11 bases lay between the germline ends.

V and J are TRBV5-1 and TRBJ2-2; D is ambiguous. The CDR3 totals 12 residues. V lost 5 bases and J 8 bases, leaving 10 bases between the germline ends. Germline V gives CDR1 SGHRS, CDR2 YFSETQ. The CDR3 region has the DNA TGCGCCAGCAGTCGCGTAGAGGGGGAGCTGTTTTTT. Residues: CASSRVEGELFF. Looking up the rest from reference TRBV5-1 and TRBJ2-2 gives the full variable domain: KAGVTQTPRYLIKTRGQQVTLSCSPISGHRSVSWYQQTPGQGLQFLFEYFSETQRNKGNFPGRFSGRQFSNSRSEMNVSTLELGDSALYLCASSRVEGELFFGEGSRLTVL.

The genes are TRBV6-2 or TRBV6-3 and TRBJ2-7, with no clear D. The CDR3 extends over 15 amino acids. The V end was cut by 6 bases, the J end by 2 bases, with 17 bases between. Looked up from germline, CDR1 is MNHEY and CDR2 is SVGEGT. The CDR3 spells CASSEESSHTYEQYF. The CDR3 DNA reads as TGTGCCAGCAGCGAGGAGAGTTCACATACCTACGAGCAGTACTTC.

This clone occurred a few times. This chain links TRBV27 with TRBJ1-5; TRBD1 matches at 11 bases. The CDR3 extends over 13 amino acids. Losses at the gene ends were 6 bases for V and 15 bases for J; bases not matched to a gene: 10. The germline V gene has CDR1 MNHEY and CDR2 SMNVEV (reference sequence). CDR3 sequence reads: CASRIMGTGGLHF. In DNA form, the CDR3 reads TGTGCCAGCAGAATAATGGGGACAGGGGGATTGCATTTT.

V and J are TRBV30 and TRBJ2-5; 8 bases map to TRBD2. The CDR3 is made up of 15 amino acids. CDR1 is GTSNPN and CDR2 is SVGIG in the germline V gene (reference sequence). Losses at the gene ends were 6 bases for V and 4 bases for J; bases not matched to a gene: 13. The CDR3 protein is CACSGREGLGETQYF. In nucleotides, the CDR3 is TGTGCCTGTTCTGGACGGGAGGGCCTCGGAGAGACCCAGTACTTC. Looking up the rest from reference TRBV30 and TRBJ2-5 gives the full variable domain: SQTIHQWPATLVQPVGSPLSLECTVEGTSNPNLYWYRQAAGRGLQLLFYSVGIGQISSEVPQNLSASRPQDRQFILSSKKLLLSDSGFYLCACSGREGLGETQYFGPGTRLLVL.

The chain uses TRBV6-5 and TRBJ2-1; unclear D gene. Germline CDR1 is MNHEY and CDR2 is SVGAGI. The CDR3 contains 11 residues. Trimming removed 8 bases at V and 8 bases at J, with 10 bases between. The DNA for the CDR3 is TGTGCCAGCGTACATCTCGATGAGCAGTTCTTC. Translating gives CASVHLDEQFF.

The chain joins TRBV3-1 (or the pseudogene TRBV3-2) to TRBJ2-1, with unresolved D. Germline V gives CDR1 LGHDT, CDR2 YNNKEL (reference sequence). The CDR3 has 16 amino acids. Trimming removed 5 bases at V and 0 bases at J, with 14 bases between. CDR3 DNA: TGTGCCAGCAGCTCACTGATGGCTAGCTCCTACAATGAGCAGTTCTTC. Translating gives CASSSLMASSYNEQFF.